Shown below are 10 T cell receptor beta chains from a single sample sequenced in a study of blood T cell repertoires in COVID-19. Assay: immunoSEQ multiplex PCR; the TCRdb copy retains only in-frame clones and omits some. Seen here are a few hundred thousand clones, about 91% observed once, and the top ten hold 2.6%. Sequencing was done on a sample of peripheral blood. The receptors were gathered from a person in their late teens or twenties with COVID-19, enrolled during active disease.

The chain recombines TRBV6-2 or TRBV6-3 with TRBJ1-5; TRBD1 agrees at 7 bases. Germline V gene lookup returns CDR1 MNHEY and CDR2 SVGEGT. The CDR3 has 17 amino acids. Trimming took 5 bases from V and 3 from J; bases not matched to a gene: 13. The CDR3 DNA follows: TGTGCCAGCAGTCGTCACACCACCGGGACAGCCAATCAGCCCCAGCATTTT. This codes for CASSRHTTGTANQPQHF.

The rearrangement joins TRBV28 to TRBJ2-5, with 8 positions matching TRBD2. Germline values: CDR1 MDHEN, CDR2 SYDVKM. V was pared by 7 bases and J by 5 bases, with 12 bases of the junction left unmatched. The CDR3 loop spans 15 amino acids. The CDR3 DNA follows: TGTGCCAGCATAGGGCTAGCGGGCCCCCGGGAGACCCAGTACTTC. Translated: CASIGLAGPRETQYF.

The chain has TRBV4-2 and TRBJ2-3; D possibly corresponds to TRBD1 (5 bases). Looked up from germline, CDR1 is LGHNA and CDR2 is YNFKEQ. V lost 0 bases, J lost 6 bases, and 16 bases lay in between. The CDR3 has 16 residues. CDR3 amino acids: CASSQEGRAYFDTQYF. Here the CDR3 DNA reads TGTGCCAGCAGCCAAGAGGGCAGGGCTTACTTCGATACGCAGTATTTT.

The chain combines TRBV5-1 with TRBJ2-1; possibly TRBD1 for D (6 bases). This CDR3 has 12 amino acids. The germline V gene encodes CDR1 SGHRS and CDR2 YFSETQ. The V and J ends lost 4 bases and 10 bases respectively, with 12 bases between them. The CDR3 DNA sequence: TGCGCCAGCAGCCTGGGACAATACGAGCAGTTCTTC. This gives the protein CASSLGQYEQFF.

The genes are TRBV9 and TRBJ2-5, with TRBD2 matching over 12 bases. Trimming took 4 bases from V and 4 from J; bases not matched to a gene: 5. Germline V gene lookup returns CDR1 SGDLS and CDR2 YYNGEE. The CDR3 totals 15 residues. The CDR3 sequence: CASSTRLAGVETQYF. The CDR3 DNA reads TGTGCCAGCAGCACGCGACTAGCGGGAGTAGAGACCCAGTACTTC.

The table lists this clone with a count of one. V is TRBV5-1 and J is TRBJ1-1; D unclear. This CDR3 comprises 15 residues. Germline V gene lookup returns CDR1 SGHRS and CDR2 YFSETQ. With 6 bases removed from V and 2 bases from J, the gap between germline ends came to 17 bases. The CDR3 DNA is TGCGCCAGCACCCCTTGGTGGCACATAAACACTGAAGCTTTCTTT. It codes for CASTPWWHINTEAFF.

The rearrangement links TRBV18 to TRBJ2-5; possible D gene TRBD1, 6 bases. CDR3 size: 17 residues. From germline, CDR1 is KGHSH and CDR2 LQKENI. Trimming took 4 bases from V and 2 from J, leaving 20 bases between them. CDR3 loop: CASSLRLPGQIQETQYF. The DNA of the CDR3 is TGTGCCAGCTCACTGAGACTGCCGGGACAAATACAAGAGACCCAGTACTTC. Together with reference TRBV18 and TRBJ2-5, the CDR3 gives the full variable domain: NAGVMQNPRHLVRRRGQEARLRCSPMKGHSHVYWYRQLPEEGLKFMVYLQKENIIDESGMPKERFSAEFPKEGPSILRIQQVVRGDSAAYFCASSLRLPGQIQETQYFGPGTRLLVL.

Here the CDR3 DNA reads TGTGCCAGCAGCGTCACAGGAGCTGGGGCCAACGTCCTGACTTTC. Encoded protein: CASSVTGAGANVLTF. The chain couples TRBV9 to TRBJ2-6; D is possibly TRBD1 (5 bases). This CDR3 has 15 residues. The V gene lost 2 bases and the J gene lost 2 bases, with 8 bases spanning the gap. Germline V lookup: CDR1 SGDLS, CDR2 YYNGEE.

The rearrangement uses TRBV2 and TRBJ1-4, with D uncertain. The germline V and J ends were trimmed by 0 bases and 8 bases, with 13 bases remaining between them. CDR3 size: 15 residues. Germline values: CDR1 SNHLY, CDR2 FYNNEI. The CDR3 protein is CASSEALNRGEKLFF. In DNA, the CDR3 is TGTGCCAGCAGTGAAGCGCTGAACAGAGGGGAAAAACTGTTTTTT.

The chain couples TRBV24-1 to TRBJ2-2, with 7 bases identical to TRBD2. The trim removed 10 bases at V and 4 bases at J, leaving 2 bases unmatched. This CDR3 has 12 amino acids. Germline V gene data show CDR1 as KGHDR and CDR2 as SFDVKD. The CDR3 DNA reads as TGTGCCACTGGGAGGGCCACCGGGGAGCTGTTTTTT. Amino acids: CATGRATGELFF.